This T cell receptor beta chain was captured in a study of lung T cells in sarcoidosis with Löfgren's syndrome. Notes on the study in general: Multiple Löfgren's syndrome patients reportedly shared TRAV12-1 and TRBV2 CDR3 motifs. Recognition of an unidentified sarcoidosis antigen was only suggested.

From the reads, TCRdb called clonotypes with MiXCR, one entry per CDR3 protein. Of around 4,000 distinct CDR3 sequences detected, about 20% appear once; the ten largest clones hold under 10%. This clonotype has a count of ten or more. Its specificity is not known. Per germline, CDR1 SGHAT and CDR2 FQNNGV. CDR3 size: 20 residues. V was shortened by 4 bases and J by 0 bases, with 26 bases between the two germline ends. Input material: CD4+ T cells from bronchoalveolar lavage. The chain couples TRBV11-2 to TRBJ2-3, with D tentatively TRBD2 (6 bases). The sequence derives from a human donor with sarcoidosis (Löfgren's syndrome or another form), or a control subject (not recorded which). The CDR3 loop is CASSSRPPGTVTPSTDTQYF. The CDR3 DNA reads TGTGCCAGCAGCTCCCGACCACCCGGGACTGTGACACCTAGCACAGATACGCAGTATTTT.